What follows are 30 T cell receptor beta chains derived from one specimen sequenced in a study of T cell clonality in common variable immunodeficiency. Sequencing used immunoSEQ multiplex PCR; TCRdb keeps in-frame clones, though not all of them. The sample yields over 50,000 clones, without any singletons. The material sequenced was peripheral blood mononuclear cells. These receptors were taken from a person between 18 and 69 years old in good health.

This clone came up many times. The CDR3 end falls 3 residues outside the read, so it is completed with the germline J gene. The J gene is TRBJ1-5, the V gene TRBV20-1; 7 positions match TRBD1. Germline values: CDR1 DFQATT, CDR2 SNEGSKA (reference sequence). Trimming at V came to 3 bases and at J to 6 bases, leaving 11 bases not matched to a gene. The CDR3 extends over 15 amino acids. Partial CDR3 DNA: TGCAGTGCTAGCACTCGAAGGGGGCGCGGTCAGCCC. Translation: CSASTRRGRGQP. The whole CDR3 sequence reads CSASTRRGRGQPQHF.

This clone was picked up many times. The read gets to within 3 residues of the CDR3 end, and the germline J gene fills in the rest. V is TRBV13 and J is TRBJ2-3, with D perhaps TRBD2 (6 bases). The CDR3 runs to 15 residues. Looked up from germline, CDR1 is PRHDT and CDR2 is FYEKMQ (reference sequence). Trimming cost V 0 bases and J 6 bases, with 13 bases left between them. Partial CDR3 DNA: TGTGCCAGCAGCTTAGGCTTAAAGAGCGGGGATACG. Protein product: CASSLGLKSGDT. The full CDR3 is CASSLGLKSGDTQYF.

This clone was seen at least ten times. From the germline J gene comes the end of the CDR3, since the read stops 3 residues before it. This rearrangement joins TRBV30 to TRBJ2-2; D remains unclear. Germline CDR1 reads GTSNPN; CDR2 reads SVGIG (reference sequence). The CDR3 length is 13 residues. V dropped 4 bases and J dropped 0 bases, with 6 bases sitting between them. The CDR3 bases that were read are TGTGCCTGGACGGTTCCGAACACCGGGGAG. Residues: CAWTVPNTGE. The full CDR3 reads CAWTVPNTGELFF. Variable domain in full (rest from reference TRBV30 and TRBJ2-2): SQTIHQWPATLVQPVGSPLSLECTVEGTSNPNLYWYRQAAGRGLQLLFYSVGIGQISSEVPQNLSASRPQDRQFILSSKKLLLSDSGFYLCAWTVPNTGELFFGEGSRLTVL.

This clone has at least ten counts. The DNA ends 3 residues before the CDR3 does, and the rest of the CDR3 is filled in from the germline J gene. The J gene is TRBJ2-7, the V gene TRBV10-3, with 7 bases fitting TRBD2. V dropped 4 bases and J dropped 2; count of bases not matched to a gene: 8. This CDR3 contains 15 residues. Germline CDR1 ENHRY, CDR2 SYGVKD. CDR3 amino acids: CAISVQRSGAYEQYF. CDR3 bases read: TGTGCCATCAGTGTTCAGCGGAGCGGGGCCTACGAG.

This clone came up a few times. The sequence runs out 3 residues before the end of the CDR3; the remainder is reconstructed from the germline J gene. The V and J genes are TRBV19 and TRBJ2-1, with D tentatively TRBD2 (5 bases). Germline-derived CDR1 and CDR2 are LNHDA and SQIVND (reference sequence). CDR3 length: 14 residues. With 8 bases removed from V and 9 bases from J, the gap between germline ends came to 20 bases. CDR3 sequence reads: CASQNRGLQGEQFF. Incomplete CDR3 DNA: TGTGCCAGTCAAAATAGAGGGCTTCAAGGTGAG.

This clone occurred many times. The read ends 3 residues early relative to the CDR3; the germline J gene fills the gap. This chain joins TRBV29-1 and TRBJ2-1, with TRBD2 identical over 11 bases. CDR1 and CDR2 (germline): SQVTM, ANQGSEA. With V trimmed by 5 bases and J by 6 bases, 3 bases remained unmatched. CDR3 length equals 13 residues. The CDR3 sequence: CSVTGTSGNEQFF. Incomplete CDR3 DNA: TGCAGCGTTACTGGGACTAGCGGCAATGAG.

This clone turned up a few times. The sequence runs out 3 residues before the end of the CDR3; the remainder is reconstructed from the germline J gene. This rearrangement joins TRBV20-1 to TRBJ2-3; 10 bases line up with TRBD2. Germline V gene data show CDR1 as DFQATT and CDR2 as SNEGSKA (reference sequence). This CDR3 spans 16 amino acids. The CDR3 bases that were read are TGCAGTGCTAGCGCACTAGCGGGGAGGAATTGGGAGACG. The encoded protein is CSASALAGRNWET. The entire CDR3 reads CSASALAGRNWETQYF.

Details on this clone: The missing CDR3 end, 3 residues past where the read stops, is filled in from the germline J gene. The rearrangement uses TRBV11-1 and TRBJ2-7; 7 nucleotides agree with TRBD1. The J segment lost 2 bases and the V segment lost 5 bases, leaving 9 bases of the junction unmatched. The CDR3 consists of 15 residues. The V gene's germline CDR1 is SGHAT and CDR2 FQDESV (reference sequence). The CDR3 sequence is CASSQGRDRAYEQYF. CDR3 DNA, as far as it was read: TGTGCCAGCAGCCAAGGCAGGGACAGAGCCTACGAG.

The sequenced CDR3 bases are TGTGCCAGTAGTAGGGGACAGGGAAACATC. It codes for CASSRGQGNI. The CDR3, in full, reads CASSRGQGNIYTF. This rearrangement joins TRBV19 to TRBJ1-2, with 9 positions matching TRBD1. The observed sequence ends 3 residues before the CDR3 terminus, with the missing tail filled in from the germline J gene. Germline-derived CDR1 and CDR2 are LNHDA and SQIVND (reference sequence). The CDR3 sequence is 13 residues long.

This clone was seen many times. From the germline J gene comes the end of the CDR3, since the read stops 3 residues before it. The chain combines TRBV20-1 with TRBJ2-5; 10 bases are a match to TRBD2. This CDR3 is 13 amino acids long. V lost 6 bases to trimming and J lost 3 bases; unmatched junction nucleotides: 4. The germline CDR1 and CDR2 sequences are DFQATT and SNEGSKA (reference sequence). The CDR3 is CSARTSGEETQYF. The covered CDR3 bases are TGCAGTGCCAGGACTAGCGGTGAAGAGACC.

This clone was observed at least ten times. The read ends 3 residues before the CDR3 terminus; that terminus is restored from the germline J gene. The genes are TRBV5-1 and TRBJ2-1; the match to TRBD2 covers 14 bases. This CDR3 has 15 residues. From germline, CDR1 is SGHRS and CDR2 YFSETQ. V lost 8 bases to trimming and J lost 9 bases; unmatched junction nucleotides: 10. The CDR3 protein is CASRSGTSGSGEQFF. The sequenced part of the CDR3 DNA is TGCGCCAGTCGCTCCGGGACTAGCGGGAGTGGTGAG.

In its sample, this clone was seen many times. The read gets to within 3 residues of the CDR3 end, and the germline J gene fills in the rest. The V gene is TRBV7-2, the J gene TRBJ2-5; D remains unclear. The CDR3 runs to 13 residues. V was clipped by 5 bases and J by 7 bases, with 14 bases between them. CDR1 is SGHTA and CDR2 is FQGNSA in the germline V gene. This CDR3 is CASSALVLGTQYF. Partial CDR3 DNA: TGTGCCAGCAGCGCCCTAGTCCTAGGGACC. The full variable domain, completed using reference TRBV7-2 and TRBJ2-5, is GAGVSQSPSNKVTEKGKDVELRCDPISGHTALYWYRQSLGQGLEFLIYFQGNSAPDKSGLPSDRFSAERTGGSVSTLTIQRTQQEDSAVYLCASSALVLGTQYFGPGTRLLVL.

This clone has at least ten counts. CDR3 region: CASSLPTGDGNTIYF. The sequenced part of the CDR3 DNA is TGTGCCAGCAGCTTACCGACAGGGGACGGAAACACC. The chain links TRBV5-4 to TRBJ1-3; 8 nucleotides line up with TRBD1. The read is 3 residues too short to cover the CDR3 end, so that end is filled in from the germline J gene. Germline trimming cut 2 bases from V and 4 bases from J; bases unmatched to any gene: 5. CDR3 length: 15 amino acids. CDR1 is SGHNT, CDR2 YYREEE, per germline (reference sequence).

This clone was detected ten times or more. The CDR3 here is CAWSVTGGNEQYF. CDR3 DNA, as far as it was read: TGTGCCTGGAGTGTGACAGGGGGCAACGAG. The chain couples TRBV30 to TRBJ2-7; TRBD1 matches 10 bases. Sequencing ends 3 residues short of the CDR3 end; the germline J gene provides the rest. With V trimmed by 0 bases and J by 5 bases, 1 base remained unmatched. Germline CDR1 is GTSNPN and CDR2 is SVGIG (reference sequence). The CDR3 sequence is 13 residues long.

In this sample, this clone turned up many times. Read coverage stops 3 residues before the CDR3 terminus; the germline J gene supplies the remainder. The gene calls are TRBV12-3 or TRBV12-4 and TRBJ2-3; D ambiguous. CDR3 length: 12 amino acids. The part of the CDR3 DNA that was read is TGTGCCAGCAGTTTAGGGCTAGTCGCG. Translated, it gives CASSLGLVA. The whole CDR3 is CASSLGLVAQYF.

There are many counts of this clone. The read ends 3 residues before the CDR3 terminus; that terminus is restored from the germline J gene. The V call is TRBV7-8, the J call TRBJ1-1; tentatively, D is TRBD1 (6 bases). Deletions cut 2 bases from V and 4 bases from J, with 20 bases between. The CDR3 has 17 amino acids. CDR1 is SGHVS and CDR2 is FQNEAQ in the germline V gene. CDR3 bases read: TGTGCCAGCAGCTTATGGAGGAAGGGGGTATCGGGCACTGAA. This translates into CASSLWRKGVSGTE. The whole CDR3 protein is CASSLWRKGVSGTEAFF. Combining the CDR3 with reference TRBV7-8 and TRBJ1-1 gives the whole variable domain GAGVSQSPRYKVAKRGQDVALRCDPISGHVSLFWYQQALGQGPEFLTYFQNEAQLDKSGLPSDRFFAERPEGSVSTLKIQRTQQEDSAVYLCASSLWRKGVSGTEAFFGQGTRLTVV.

This clone was detected ten times or more. One end of the junction is discordant with germline, which a read error may explain. The sequenced CDR3 bases are TGTGCCAGTAGCATAGGGCTTCCCTCAGCGGGGGGGGGAACAGACAATGAG. Translated: CASSIGLPSAGGGTDNE. The complete CDR3 reads CASSIGLPSAGGGTDNEQFF. The rearrangement links TRBV19 to TRBJ2-1; 10 nucleotides agree with TRBD2. The read ends 3 residues shy of where the CDR3 ends; the end is completed using the germline J gene. Germline loops: CDR1 LNHDA, CDR2 SQIVND (reference sequence). The CDR3 contains 20 residues.

This clone has only a few counts. The CDR3 end lies 3 residues beyond the end of the read and is filled in from the germline J gene. The genes are TRBV11-2 and TRBJ1-2; D is perhaps TRBD1 (6 bases). The CDR3 spans 13 residues. Deletions cut 5 bases from V and 3 bases from J, with 10 bases between. Germline assignment: CDR1 SGHAT and CDR2 FQNNGV. This CDR3 is CASSPDRYYGYTF. Incomplete CDR3 DNA: TGTGCCAGCAGCCCCGACAGGTACTATGGC.

This clone was observed at least ten times. The missing CDR3 end, 3 residues past where the read stops, is filled in from the germline J gene. The chain joins TRBV5-1 to TRBJ1-1, with D perhaps matching TRBD1 (6 bases). Germline V gene sequence: CDR1 SGHRS, CDR2 YFSETQ. The CDR3 runs 14 residues. V gave up 0 bases and J gave up 0 bases, with 6 bases separating them. The CDR3 sequence is CASSLEGVNTEAFF. The sequenced CDR3 bases are TGCGCCAGCAGCTTGGAGGGGGTGAACACTGAA.

The CDR3 bases that were read are TGTGCCAGCAGTCGGACTAGCGGGAGAAATGAG. Its translation: CASSRTSGRNE. The CDR3 reads in full as CASSRTSGRNEQFF. The rearrangement links TRBV11-2 to TRBJ2-1, with TRBD2 identical over 13 bases. The DNA ends 3 residues before the CDR3 does, and the rest of the CDR3 is filled in from the germline J gene. The CDR3 has 14 residues. CDR1 SGHAT and CDR2 FQNNGV come from the germline V gene. J gave up 7 bases and V 6 bases, and 3 bases lay outside the gene matches.

This clone was observed at least ten times. The CDR3 end is not reached by the read, which stops 3 residues before it; the germline J gene fills it in. V is TRBV7-2 and J is TRBJ2-3; TRBD2 aligns across 7 bases. The trim removed 1 base at V and 5 bases at J, leaving 6 bases unmatched. Germline V gene data show CDR1 as SGHTA and CDR2 as FQGNSA. The CDR3 is 15 residues long. The sequenced part of the CDR3 DNA is TGTGCCAGCAGCTTAGTGGCGGGGGAGGTAGATACG. Translating gives CASSLVAGEVDT. The whole CDR3 region reads CASSLVAGEVDTQYF.

Many counts were recorded for this clone. The observed sequence ends 3 residues before the CDR3 terminus, with the missing tail filled in from the germline J gene. J is TRBJ2-1 and V is TRBV5-1; D remains unclear. The CDR3 has 19 residues. V lost 0 bases and J lost 0, with 19 bases in between. The germline V gene has CDR1 SGHRS and CDR2 YFSETQ. The sequenced part of the CDR3 DNA is TGCGCCAGCAGCTTGGTCCGCCGATCGGTTTCAGGCTCCTACAATGAG. It yields the protein CASSLVRRSVSGSYNE. The CDR3 in full is CASSLVRRSVSGSYNEQFF.

This clone was seen at least ten times. The CDR3 end falls 3 residues outside the read, so it is completed with the germline J gene. The V call is TRBV19, the J call TRBJ2-7, with 8 bases matching TRBD1. Losses at the gene ends were 3 bases for V and 0 bases for J; bases not matched to a gene: 7. CDR1 and CDR2 from the germline V gene are LNHDA and SQIVND (reference sequence). This CDR3 is 16 amino acids long. Incomplete CDR3 DNA: TGTGCCAGTAGTATCCGGACAGGGAGGAGCTCCTACGAG. Its translation: CASSIRTGRSSYE. Given in full, the CDR3 is CASSIRTGRSSYEQYF. Supplemented by reference TRBV19 and TRBJ2-7, the full variable domain reads DGGITQSPKYLFRKEGQNVTLSCEQNLNHDAMYWYRQDPGQGLRLIYYSQIVNDFQKGDIAEGYSVSREKKESFPLTVTSAQKNPTAFYLCASSIRTGRSSYEQYFGPGTRLTVT.

There are many counts of this clone. The DNA ends 3 residues before the CDR3 does, and the rest of the CDR3 is filled in from the germline J gene. The chain employs TRBV5-1 and TRBJ2-6; D remains ambiguous. This CDR3 is 16 amino acids long. V lost 0 bases and J lost 2, with 9 bases in between. Germline V gives CDR1 SGHRS, CDR2 YFSETQ. The chain's CDR3 is CASSLGTRAGANVLTF. CDR3 DNA, as far as it was read: TGCGCCAGCAGCTTGGGCACCCGGGCTGGGGCCAACGTC.

This clone was seen at least ten times. The read comes to an end 3 residues before the CDR3 does, leaving the germline J gene to fill in the end. The chain couples TRBV5-1 to TRBJ2-3; D ambiguous. CDR3 length equals 11 residues. Germline CDR1 SGHRS, CDR2 YFSETQ. V shed 4 bases and J shed 3 bases, with 3 bases lying between them. This chain's CDR3 is CASSRTDTQYF. Incomplete CDR3 DNA: TGCGCCAGCAGCAGGACAGATACG.

This clone was picked up many times. CDR3 residues: CASSGYREREAFF. The CDR3 DNA, read in part, is TGCGCCAGCAGCGGCTACAGGGAGAGGGAG. This rearrangement joins TRBV5-1 to TRBJ1-1; D might be TRBD1 (6 bases). Coverage ceases 3 residues before the CDR3 finishes, and the germline J gene fills in the end. This CDR3 has 13 residues. Germline CDR1 reads SGHRS; CDR2 reads YFSETQ.

For this clone: The read terminates 3 residues ahead of where the CDR3 ends, so the germline J gene completes it. This chain uses TRBV7-6 with TRBJ2-5, with a tentative D call TRBD2 (5 bases). The CDR3 totals 14 residues. Germline-derived CDR1 and CDR2 are SGHVS and FNYEAQ. V was cut by 8 bases and J by 5 bases, with 18 bases left in between. CDR3 DNA (partial): TGTGCCAGCCGTCTTATGGCTGGCGGGGAGACC. Its protein is CASRLMAGGET. The whole CDR3 protein reads CASRLMAGGETQYF.

In this sample, this clone turned up many times. Coverage ceases 3 residues before the CDR3 finishes, and the germline J gene fills in the end. J is TRBJ1-1 and V is TRBV18; possible D gene TRBD1, 6 bases. Germline V gene lookup returns CDR1 KGHSH and CDR2 LQKENI. The CDR3 consists of 14 residues. Trimming removed 5 bases at V and 6 bases at J, with 16 bases between. The CDR3 loop is CASSVQGGKAEAFF. The DNA read from the CDR3 is TGTGCCAGCTCAGTACAGGGTGGGAAGGCTGAA.

This clone was seen many times. Sequencing ends 3 residues short of the CDR3 end; the germline J gene provides the rest. The genes are TRBV5-1 and TRBJ1-6; 7 bases agree with TRBD1. CDR3 size: 16 residues. V was pared by 2 bases and J by 6 bases, with 8 bases of the junction left unmatched. Germline V lookup: CDR1 SGHRS, CDR2 YFSETQ. The CDR3 region is CASSLFLGQSNSPLHF. The CDR3 bases that were read are TGCGCCAGCAGCTTATTCCTGGGACAGAGTAATTCACCC.

This clone was observed at least ten times. The read stops 3 residues short of the end of the CDR3; the missing end is completed from the germline J gene. J is TRBJ2-3 and V is TRBV7-9; D is unresolved. CDR1 and CDR2 (germline): SEHNR, FQNEAQ (reference sequence). CDR3 size: 13 residues. Trimming took off 5 bases at V and 2 bases at J, with 8 bases between the two ends. The CDR3 is CASSLDNTDTQYF. CDR3 DNA (partial): TGTGCCAGCAGCCTAGACAACACAGATACG.